This TCR beta chain was identified in a study of OX40 agonist ivuxolimab in advanced cancers. Study at large: The patients got ivuxolimab, which is an agonistic anti-OX40 (CD134) antibody. Cancers in dose escalation were hepatocellular, melanoma, renal cell and head and neck.

Remarks on this clone: Its specificity is unknown.

TCRdb's copy holds only in-frame clones and misses some; the assay was immunoSEQ multiplex PCR. The table records 79,000 or so clones, roughly 85% of them present only once. Study-wide findings and caveats: Among T cells, CD8+ cells averaged more expanded clones than CD4+ cells. At 0.1 to 3.0 mg/kg, clonal expansion of CD4+ and CD8+ blood T cells had occurred by week 6.

The sample in question was CD4+ or CD8+ T cells sorted from blood, obtained in a trial of the OX40 agonist ivuxolimab. The sequence was obtained from an adult with an advanced solid tumor such as melanoma, head and neck, liver or kidney cancer.

Here the CDR3 DNA reads TGTGCCAGCAGCCCGATTGGAACCGGGGAGCTGTTTTTT. Translating it yields CASSPIGTGELFF. The chain employs TRBV7-2 and TRBJ2-2; D is ambiguous. Germline CDR1 SGHTA, CDR2 FQGNSA. This CDR3 is built from 13 residues. V was clipped by 5 bases and J by 5 bases, with 9 bases between them. The full variable domain, with the rest looked up from reference TRBV7-2 and TRBJ2-2, is GAGVSQSPSNKVTEKGKDVELRCDPISGHTALYWYRQSLGQGLEFLIYFQGNSAPDKSGLPSDRFSAERTGGSVSTLTIQRTQQEDSAVYLCASSPIGTGELFFGEGSRLTVL.